These 17 T cell receptor beta chains came from one sample sequenced in a study of blood T cell repertoires in COVID-19 (dated by TCRdb to the early 2020s). Libraries were constructed by the immunoSEQ multiplex PCR assay. Not all clones reach the TCRdb copy of this immuneACCESS table, which keeps in-frame sequences only. Checked studies attribute under half of the gap to unresolved V genes and leave the rest unexplained. In this sample the table shows 95,000 to 150,000 clones, roughly 77% of which occur a single time. The ten largest clones represent roughly 17% of the sample. The sequenced sample was peripheral blood. The receptors were sampled from a man aged 55 to 70 with active or convalescent COVID-19.

The chain joins TRBV5-1 to TRBJ2-2, with 12 bases that match TRBD2. Germline CDR1 and CDR2: SGHRS and YFSETQ. The CDR3 runs to 18 residues. V lost 4 bases and J lost 1; bases outside the gene matches: 8. In DNA form, the CDR3 reads TGCGCCAGCAGCCGATTACTAGCGGGAGGTTTGAACACCGGGGAGCTGTTTTTT. Its translation: CASSRLLAGGLNTGELFF.

In its sample, this clone was seen many times. The chain combines TRBV11-2 with TRBJ2-7, with TRBD2 matching 13 bases. Unmatched junction bases numbered 1, after V lost 4 bases and J lost 4 bases. Germline assignment: CDR1 SGHAT and CDR2 FQNNGV. CDR3 length: 14 amino acids. The CDR3 DNA reads TGTGCCAGCAGCTGGGGACTAGCGGGATACGAGCAGTACTTC. Translated: CASSWGLAGYEQYF.

This clone was seen more than once but under ten times. V gene TRBV3-1 (or the pseudogene TRBV3-2) combines with J gene TRBJ2-1, with D perhaps matching TRBD2 (5 bases). Germline-derived CDR1 and CDR2 are LGHDT and YNNKEL (reference sequence). Trimming removed 4 bases from V and 10 bases from J, with 20 bases in between. CDR3 length: 15 amino acids. Written as DNA, the CDR3 is TGTGCCAGCAGCCGACGGGGTTCCCGCAAAGTGGAGCAGTTCTTC. Protein product: CASSRRGSRKVEQFF.

The chain carries TRBV20-1 and TRBJ2-3; D is unclear. Trimming removed 5 bases at V and 0 bases at J, with 3 bases between. CDR3 size: 11 residues. Germline V gene sequence: CDR1 DFQATT, CDR2 SNEGSKA (reference sequence). The CDR3 reads CSAASTDTQYF. The CDR3 DNA sequence: TGCAGTGCTGCGAGCACAGATACGCAGTATTTT.

The CDR3 sequence: CASSLAGGTGELFF. The CDR3 region has the DNA TGTGCCAGCAGCTTAGCAGGGGGCACCGGGGAGCTGTTTTTT. The chain joins TRBV11-2 to TRBJ2-2; 7 bases are shared with TRBD1. The CDR3 runs to 14 residues. The J segment lost 4 bases and the V segment lost 1 base, leaving 0 bases of the junction unmatched. Germline V gives CDR1 SGHAT, CDR2 FQNNGV. The complete variable domain, with remaining parts taken from reference TRBV11-2 and TRBJ2-2, reads EAGVAQSPRYKIIEKRQSVAFWCNPISGHATLYWYQQILGQGPKLLIQFQNNGVVDDSQLPKDRFSAERLKGVDSTLKIQPAKLEDSAVYLCASSLAGGTGELFFGEGSRLTVL.

The chain has TRBV11-3 and TRBJ2-7, with D possibly being TRBD1 (5 bases). The CDR3 spans 13 residues. In germline, CDR1 is SGHNT, CDR2 YENEEA. Between the trimmed V and J ends, which lost 5 bases and 2 bases, there was a span of 10 bases. CDR3 amino acids: CASSQDRTYEQYF. Here the CDR3 DNA reads TGTGCCAGCAGCCAAGACAGAACCTACGAGCAGTACTTC.

This clone was counted a single time. The chain recombines TRBV7-9 with TRBJ1-1, with TRBD1 identical over 9 bases. V dropped 5 bases and J dropped 1; count of bases not matched to a gene: 8. The germline gives CDR1 SEHNR, CDR2 FQNEAQ (reference sequence). The CDR3 sequence is 16 residues long. CDR3 sequence: CASSTSQGAANTEAFF. The CDR3 nucleotides read TGTGCCAGCAGCACCTCACAGGGGGCGGCGAACACTGAAGCTTTCTTT.

This clone was seen once. This rearrangement joins TRBV21-1 to TRBJ2-7; the D call in the table, TRBD2, was not verified against the DNA. TRBV21-1 is a documented pseudogene. This CDR3 comprises 13 residues. CDR3 DNA: TGTGCCAGCAGACCTGCGAGCGGCTACGAGCAGTACTTC. It translates to CASRPASGYEQYF.

J is TRBJ2-4 and V is TRBV13; 7 bases are shared with TRBD2. This CDR3 is 16 amino acids long. Germline CDR1 PRHDT, CDR2 FYEKMQ (reference sequence). V lost 5 bases, J lost 0 bases, and 7 bases stayed unmatched. CDR3 nucleotides: TGTGCCAGCAGCACCTATAGCGGGCTAGCCAAAAACATTCAGTACTTC. Encoded protein: CASSTYSGLAKNIQYF.

CDR3 DNA sequence: TGTGCCAGCAGCCGTGACAGGAGTCTCGGGGAGCTGTTTTTT. The encoded protein is CASSRDRSLGELFF. V usage is TRBV7-2 and J usage is TRBJ2-2; D might be TRBD1 (6 bases). This CDR3 spans 14 amino acids. Trimming shortened V by 5 bases and J by 7 bases, and 14 bases separated the two germline ends. Looked up from germline, CDR1 is SGHTA and CDR2 is FQGNSA. The full variable domain, with the rest looked up from reference TRBV7-2 and TRBJ2-2, is GAGVSQSPSNKVTEKGKDVELRCDPISGHTALYWYRQSLGQGLEFLIYFQGNSAPDKSGLPSDRFSAERTGGSVSTLTIQRTQQEDSAVYLCASSRDRSLGELFFGEGSRLTVL.

This chain's CDR3 is CASSVDRGDTGELFF. CDR3 in DNA: TGCGCCAGCAGCGTGGACAGGGGGGACACCGGGGAGCTGTTTTTT. The J gene is TRBJ2-2, the V gene TRBV5-1; 10 bases are shared with TRBD1. V lost 4 bases and J lost 3; bases outside the gene matches: 3. The CDR3 runs to 15 residues. The germline V gene has CDR1 SGHRS and CDR2 YFSETQ. Based on the CDR3 plus reference TRBV5-1 and TRBJ2-2, the full variable domain is KAGVTQTPRYLIKTRGQQVTLSCSPISGHRSVSWYQQTPGQGLQFLFEYFSETQRNKGNFPGRFSGRQFSNSRSEMNVSTLELGDSALYLCASSVDRGDTGELFFGEGSRLTVL.

This chain connects TRBV7-3 to TRBJ2-1, with 15 bases identical to TRBD2. The J segment lost 8 bases and the V segment lost 7 bases, leaving 9 bases of the junction unmatched. The CDR3 is 16 residues long. Germline CDR1 reads SGHTA; CDR2 reads FQGTGA. The CDR3 DNA sequence: TGTGCCAGCACCCGCGGGACTAGCGGGAGGAAGGATGAGCAGTTCTTC. It is translated as CASTRGTSGRKDEQFF.

This clone appeared a few times. The chain uses TRBV9 and TRBJ2-6; tentative D call: TRBD1 (5 bases). Germline V gives CDR1 SGDLS, CDR2 YYNGEE. Trimming shortened V by 3 bases and J by 4 bases, and 20 bases separated the two germline ends. The CDR3 has 18 amino acids. The CDR3 bases are TGTGCCAGCAGCGCCATCATGGACCAGGGTCCCGGGGCCAACGTCCTGACTTTC. It translates to CASSAIMDQGPGANVLTF.

This chain uses TRBV6-2 or TRBV6-3 with TRBJ1-5; no clear D gene. CDR3 length equals 13 residues. Germline V gives CDR1 MNHEY, CDR2 SVGEGT. Deletions cut 6 bases from V and 10 bases from J, with 16 bases between. In DNA, the CDR3 is TGTGCCAGCAGCACGGGAGTTGATTACCCCCAGCATTTT. This codes for CASSTGVDYPQHF.

The chain employs TRBV30 and TRBJ2-3, with 7 bases identical to TRBD2. In germline, CDR1 is GTSNPN, CDR2 SVGIG (reference sequence). The CDR3 covers 13 residues. Trimming cost V 1 base and J 6 bases; bases outside gene matches: 4. CDR3 amino acids: CAWSETSEDTQYF. In DNA, the CDR3 is TGTGCCTGGAGTGAAACTAGCGAGGATACGCAGTATTTT.

The gene calls are TRBV19 and TRBJ2-5; unclear D gene. V lost 5 bases and J 5 bases, leaving 12 bases between the germline ends. The CDR3 is 13 residues long. Germline V gene sequence: CDR1 LNHDA, CDR2 SQIVND (reference sequence). In DNA form, the CDR3 reads TGTGCCAGTAGTCCCCACTCTCGGGAGACCCAGTACTTC. Its translation: CASSPHSRETQYF.

The J gene is TRBJ2-3, the V gene TRBV4-1, with 7 positions matching TRBD1. There are 15 residues in the CDR3. Germline V CDR1 and CDR2: MGHRA, YSYEKL. The trim removed 4 bases at V and 6 bases at J, leaving 10 bases unmatched. CDR3 amino acids: CASSLEGQPSDTQYF. CDR3 DNA sequence: TGCGCCAGCAGCCTCGAGGGACAGCCTTCGGATACGCAGTATTTT.